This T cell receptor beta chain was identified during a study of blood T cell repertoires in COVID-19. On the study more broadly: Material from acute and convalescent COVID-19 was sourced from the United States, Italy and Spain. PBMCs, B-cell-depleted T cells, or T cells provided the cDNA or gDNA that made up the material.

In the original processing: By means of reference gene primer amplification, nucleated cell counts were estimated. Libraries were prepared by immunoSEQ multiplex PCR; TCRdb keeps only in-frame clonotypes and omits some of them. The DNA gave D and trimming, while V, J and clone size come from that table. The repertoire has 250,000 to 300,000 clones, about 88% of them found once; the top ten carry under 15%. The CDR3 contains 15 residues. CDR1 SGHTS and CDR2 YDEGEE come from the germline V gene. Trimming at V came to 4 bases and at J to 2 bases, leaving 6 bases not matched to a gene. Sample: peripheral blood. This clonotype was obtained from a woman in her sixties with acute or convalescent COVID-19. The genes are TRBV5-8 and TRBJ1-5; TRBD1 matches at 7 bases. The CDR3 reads CASSRRDSGNQPQHF. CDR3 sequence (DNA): TGTGCCAGCAGCCGCAGGGACAGCGGCAATCAGCCCCAGCATTTT.